These T cell receptor beta chains were read from a single sample in a study of read filtering for tumor transcriptome and immune sequencing. TCRdb passed the reads through MiXCR, listing each CDR3 protein once. The sample comprises fewer than 150,000 distinct CDR3 sequences, 13% of which are singletons, and 8% to 13% rests with the top ten. Material: a population of CD138-negative cells sorted from bone marrow. These receptors all stem from a donor at least 40 years old with multiple myeloma. Each CDR3 is given with its conserved first and last residue. D genes are given only for firm matches. Only part of the rows carry a size: once, few, many, or a class if the clone is expanded.

>TRBJ2-5|14|.|TRBV7-7|.
CASSLGGREETQYF
TGTGCTAGCAGCTTAGGTGGCAGGGAAGAGACCCAGTACTTC
>TRBJ2-1|12|.|TRBV12-5|many
CASEKTGIEQFF
TGTGCTAGTGAAAAAACAGGGATTGAGCAGTTCTTC
>TRBJ2-3|13|.|TRBV19|many
CASSKGEGDTQYF
TGTGCCAGTAGTAAGGGTGAGGGAGATACGCAGTATTTT
>TRBJ2-4|15|.|TRBV11-2|.
CASSSPGVAKNIQYF
TGTGCCAGCAGCTCCCCTGGGGTAGCCAAAAACATTCAGTACTTC
>TRBJ2-7|13|.|TRBV7-8|many
CASSLRAGYEQYF
TGTGCCAGCAGCCTCCGGGCTGGCTACGAGCAGTACTTC
>TRBJ2-6|20|TRBD1|TRBV19|many
CASNTPGRGQGNSGANVLTF
TGTGCCAGTAATACCCCCGGCCGCGGACAGGGAAACTCTGGGGCCAACGTCCTGACTTTC
>TRBJ2-5|15|TRBD2|TRBV29-1|many
CSVEVRDYPQETQYF
TGCAGCGTTGAAGTCCGGGACTACCCCCAAGAGACCCAGTACTTC
>TRBJ1-1|12|.|TRBV20-1|many
CSPEGMNTEAFF
TGCAGTCCCGAAGGGATGAACACTGAAGCTTTCTTT
>TRBJ2-5|16|.|TRBV14|few
CASSQAVIQEQETQYF
TGTGCCAGCAGCCAAGCGGTAATACAGGAACAAGAGACCCAGTACTTC
>TRBJ2-7|18|TRBD2|TRBV6-2/TRBV6-3|many
CASSYGGLAGELSYEQYF
TGTGCCAGCAGTTACGGGGGACTAGCGGGAGAATTGTCCTACGAGCAGTACTTC
>TRBJ2-4|14|TRBD1|TRBV6-5|few
CASSRGQGLNIQYF
TGTGCCAGCAGCCGCGGACAGGGCCTGAACATTCAGTACTTC
>TRBJ1-1|15|.|TRBV11-2|few
CASSLPRVWNTEAFF
TGTGCCAGCAGCCTGCCCCGGGTCTGGAACACTGAAGCTTTCTTT
>TRBJ2-1|14|.|TRBV6-1|many
CASSESTSYNEQFF
TGTGCCAGCAGTGAATCCACTAGCTACAATGAGCAGTTCTTC
>TRBJ2-5|12|TRBD2|TRBV6-2/TRBV6-3|.
CASSGRVKTQYF
TGTGCCAGCAGCGGGAGGGTTAAGACCCAGTACTTC
>TRBJ2-5|15|.|TRBV2|many
CASSDVIRGQETQYF
TGTGCCAGCAGTGATGTAATCAGGGGTCAAGAGACCCAGTACTTC
>TRBJ2-7|13|.|TRBV28|.
CASRRPGLEEQYF
TGTGCCAGCAGACGTCCGGGGCTAGAGGAGCAGTACTTC
>TRBJ2-6|15|.|TRBV25-1|few
CASSPERSGANVLTF
TGTGCCAGCAGTCCGGAGAGGTCTGGGGCCAACGTCCTGACTTTC
>TRBJ2-4|17|TRBD2|TRBV4-2|many
CASSQASLAGVENIQYF
TGTGCCAGCAGCCAAGCGAGCCTAGCGGGAGTCGAGAACATTCAGTACTTC
>TRBJ2-5|13|.|TRBV6-5|many
CASSYSRVETQYF
TGTGCCAGCAGTTACTCCAGGGTAGAGACCCAGTACTTC
>TRBJ2-1|12|.|TRBV28|many
CASSLRRLEQFF
TGTGCCAGCAGTTTACGCCGGCTAGAGCAGTTCTTC
>TRBJ2-1|15|.|TRBV7-9|many
CASNPGTRDYNEQFF
TGTGCCAGCAACCCCGGGACACGGGATTACAATGAGCAGTTCTTC
>TRBJ2-3|13|.|TRBV5-1|many
CASSLSLADTQYF
TGCGCCAGCAGCTTGTCCCTAGCAGATACGCAGTATTTT
>TRBJ1-5|14|.|TRBV30|.
CAWSVNSGNQPQHF
TGTGCCTGGAGTGTGAACAGCGGGAATCAGCCCCAGCATTTT
>TRBJ2-5|14|.|TRBV30|many
CAWSVPGIQETQYF
TGTGCCTGGAGTGTACCCGGGATCCAAGAGACCCAGTACTTC
>TRBJ2-3|13|TRBD2|TRBV29-1|many
CSVKREEIDTQYF
TGCAGCGTTAAGCGGGAGGAAATAGATACGCAGTATTTT
>TRBJ1-1|15|.|TRBV18|many
CASSTQATVNTEAFF
TGTGCCAGCTCAACTCAGGCTACAGTGAACACTGAAGCTTTCTTT